This T cell receptor beta chain appears in the sequencing data of a study of shared clonotypes between healthy human individuals. Study conclusions and caveats: Clonotypes shared by all four donors outscored non-shared clonotypes in generation probability. Memory subsets generally showed lower estimated richness than naive subsets.

With regard to this clone: The antigen is unknown.

Produced via immunoSEQ multiplex PCR; TCRdb's table is partial and in-frame only. The table records some 2.1 million clones, about 94% of them present only once. The naive CD8 population came from CD45RO-negative cells selected for CCR7, without terminally differentiated effector memory CD45RA+ cells. Recent acute infections and vaccinations were absent in the healthy HIV-negative adult donors. Trimming left V 1 base short and J 2 bases short, with 10 bases between. This CDR3 is 14 amino acids long. CDR1 SQVTM and CDR2 ANQGSEA come from the germline V gene. The sequenced material came from naive CD8+ T cells sorted from blood. This chain joins TRBV29-1 and TRBJ2-3; possibly TRBD2 for D (6 bases). This receptor was taken from a man between 18 and 35 years old in good health. CDR3 amino acids: CSVEAGESTDTQYF. The DNA of the CDR3 is TGCAGCGTTGAAGCGGGGGAATCCACAGATACGCAGTATTTT.